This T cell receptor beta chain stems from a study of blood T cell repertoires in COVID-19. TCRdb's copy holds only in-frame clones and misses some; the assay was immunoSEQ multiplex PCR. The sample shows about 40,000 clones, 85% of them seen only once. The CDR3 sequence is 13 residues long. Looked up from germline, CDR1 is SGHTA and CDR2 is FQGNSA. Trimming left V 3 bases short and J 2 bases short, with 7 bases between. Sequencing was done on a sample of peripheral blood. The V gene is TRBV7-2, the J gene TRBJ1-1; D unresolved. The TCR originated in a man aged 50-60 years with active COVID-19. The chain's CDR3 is CASSFGGNTEAFF. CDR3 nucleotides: TGTGCCAGCAGCTTTGGCGGCAACACTGAAGCTTTCTTT.